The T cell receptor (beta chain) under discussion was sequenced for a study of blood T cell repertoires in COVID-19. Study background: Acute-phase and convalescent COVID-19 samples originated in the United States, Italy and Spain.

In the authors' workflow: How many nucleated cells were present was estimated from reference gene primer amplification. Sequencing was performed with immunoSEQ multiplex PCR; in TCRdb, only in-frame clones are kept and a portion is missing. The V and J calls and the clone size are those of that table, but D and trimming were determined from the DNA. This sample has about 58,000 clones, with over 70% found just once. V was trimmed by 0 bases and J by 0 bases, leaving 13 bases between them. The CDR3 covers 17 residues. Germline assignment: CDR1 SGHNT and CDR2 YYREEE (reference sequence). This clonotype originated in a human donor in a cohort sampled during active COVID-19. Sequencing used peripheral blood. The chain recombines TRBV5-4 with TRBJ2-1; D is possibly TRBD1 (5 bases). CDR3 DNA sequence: TGTGCCAGCAGCTTGGGCGGCGGCAGGGTCTCCTACAATGAGCAGTTCTTC. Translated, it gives CASSLGGGRVSYNEQFF.